This T cell receptor beta chain is drawn from a study of T cell responses to AZD1222 COVID-19 vaccine. Study-wide results and limits: Clonal diversity was possibly underestimated; the donors were predominantly white British and more often female.

Repertoires were generated with immunoSEQ multiplex PCR, while TCRdb's copy carries only in-frame clones and drops some. The sample holds about 110,000 clones, approximately 89% seen once. This CDR3 has 16 residues. Germline V gene sequence: CDR1 SNHLY, CDR2 FYNNEI. The trim removed 5 bases at V and 2 bases at J, leaving 9 bases unmatched. Comments on this clone: No antigen is known for it.

The V and J genes are TRBV2 and TRBJ1-3; the match to TRBD1 covers 7 bases. The sequencing here drew on peripheral blood, taken on day 0 of MenACWY control vaccination. The TCR was taken from an adult in good health. The CDR3 coding sequence is TGTGCCAGCAGTTCCCTCGGGACAGCAACTGGAAACACCATATATTTT. This sequence encodes CASSSLGTATGNTIYF. Combining the CDR3 with reference TRBV2 and TRBJ1-3 gives the whole variable domain EPEVTQTPSHQVTQMGQEVILRCVPISNHLYFYWYRQILGQKVEFLVSFYNNEISEKSEIFDDQFSVERPDGSNFTLKIRSTKLEDSAMYFCASSSLGTATGNTIYFGEGSWLTVV.